This is a list of T cell receptor beta chains from one sample in a study of OX40 agonist ivuxolimab in advanced cancers. Generated by immunoSEQ multiplex PCR, the TCRdb table keeps only in-frame clones and is missing some. Of tens of thousands of clones listed, about 94% are singletons. Sample: CD4+ or CD8+ T cells sorted from blood, taken in a trial of the OX40 agonist ivuxolimab. The receptors were gathered from an adult with an advanced solid tumor such as melanoma, head and neck, liver or kidney cancer. Both conserved end residues are part of each CDR3. A D gene is named only where the DNA matches it firmly. A row's size may be missing; if present it is once, few, many or a size class.

j_call,v_call,d_call,clone_size,cdr3_aa,cdr3_nt
TRBJ1-4,TRBV16,-,-,CASSQRAGVIATNEKLFF,TGTGCCAGCAGCCAACGGGCAGGGGTCATTGCAACTAATGAAAAACTGTTTTTT
TRBJ2-2,TRBV5-4,-,-,CASSLARVTGMDTGELFF,TGTGCCAGCAGCTTGGCCAGGGTTACAGGGATGGACACCGGGGAGCTGTTTTTT
TRBJ2-7,TRBV5-6,-,-,CASSSSGGPSGYEQYF,TGTGCCAGCAGCTCCTCCGGGGGGCCCTCGGGATACGAGCAGTACTTC
TRBJ2-1,TRBV30,TRBD1,-,CAFRDRRFNEQFF,TGTGCCTTCCGGGACAGGCGATTCAATGAGCAGTTCTTC
TRBJ2-1,TRBV27,TRBD2,-,CASSLRGLAAYNEQFF,TGTGCCAGCAGCTTGCGCGGACTAGCGGCTTACAATGAGCAGTTCTTC
TRBJ2-2,TRBV6-4,-,many,CASSERGDTGELFF,TGTGCCAGCAGTGAGAGAGGGGACACCGGGGAGCTGTTTTTT
TRBJ2-2,TRBV27,TRBD2,-,CASHPSGYTGELFF,TGTGCCAGCCACCCTAGCGGGTACACCGGGGAGCTGTTTTTT
TRBJ2-1,TRBV10-2,TRBD2,-,CASSESLAGEYNEQFF,TGCGCCAGCAGTGAGTCCCTAGCGGGAGAGTACAATGAGCAGTTCTTC
TRBJ1-1,TRBV28,-,-,CASSLPPLGTPTVEAFF,TGTGCCAGCAGTCTGCCCCCCCTCGGGACTCCAACTGTTGAAGCTTTCTTT
TRBJ2-7,TRBV7-6,-,-,CASSPTRRDFYEQYF,TGTGCCAGCAGTCCGACGCGGCGGGATTTCTACGAGCAGTACTTC
TRBJ1-2,TRBV27,TRBD1,-,CASSTDRGNYGYTF,TGTGCCAGCAGCACGGACAGGGGGAACTATGGCTACACCTTC
TRBJ1-5,TRBV4-1,-,-,CASSPLGATGTLFNSNQPQHF,TGCGCCAGCAGCCCGCTAGGAGCCACGGGCACCCTTTTTAATAGCAATCAGCCCCAGCATTTT